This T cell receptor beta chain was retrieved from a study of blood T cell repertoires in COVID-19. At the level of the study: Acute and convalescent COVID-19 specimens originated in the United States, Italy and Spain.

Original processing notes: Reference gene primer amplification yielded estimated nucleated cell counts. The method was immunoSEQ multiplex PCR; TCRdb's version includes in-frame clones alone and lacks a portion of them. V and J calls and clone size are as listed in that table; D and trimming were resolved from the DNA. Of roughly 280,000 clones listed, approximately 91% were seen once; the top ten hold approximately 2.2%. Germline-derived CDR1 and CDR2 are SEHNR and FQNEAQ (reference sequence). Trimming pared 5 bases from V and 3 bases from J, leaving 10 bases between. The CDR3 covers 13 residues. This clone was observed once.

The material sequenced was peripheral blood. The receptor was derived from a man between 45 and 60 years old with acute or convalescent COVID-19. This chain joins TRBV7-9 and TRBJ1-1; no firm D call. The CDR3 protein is CASSLNSDTEAFF. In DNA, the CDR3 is TGTGCCAGCAGCCTTAATTCAGACACTGAAGCTTTCTTT. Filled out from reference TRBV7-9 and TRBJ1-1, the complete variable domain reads DTGVSQNPRHKITKRGQNVTFRCDPISEHNRLYWYRQTLGQGPEFLTYFQNEAQLEKSRLLSDRFSAERPKGSFSTLEIQRTEQGDSAMYLCASSLNSDTEAFFGQGTRLTVV.